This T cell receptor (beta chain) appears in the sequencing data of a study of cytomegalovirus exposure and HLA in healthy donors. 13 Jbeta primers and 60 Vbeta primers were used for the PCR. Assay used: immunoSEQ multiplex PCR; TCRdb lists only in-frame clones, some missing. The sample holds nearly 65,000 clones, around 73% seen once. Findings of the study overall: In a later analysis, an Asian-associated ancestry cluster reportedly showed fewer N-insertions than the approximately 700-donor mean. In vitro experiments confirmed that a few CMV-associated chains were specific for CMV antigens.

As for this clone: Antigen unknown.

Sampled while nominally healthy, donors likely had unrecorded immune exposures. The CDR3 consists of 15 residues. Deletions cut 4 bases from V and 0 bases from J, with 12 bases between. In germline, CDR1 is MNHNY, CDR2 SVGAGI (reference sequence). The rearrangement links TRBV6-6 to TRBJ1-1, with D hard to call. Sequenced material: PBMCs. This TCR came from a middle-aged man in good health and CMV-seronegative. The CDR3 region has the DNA TGTGCCAGCAGTTCCGAACTAGGGATGAACACTGAAGCTTTCTTT. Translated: CASSSELGMNTEAFF.